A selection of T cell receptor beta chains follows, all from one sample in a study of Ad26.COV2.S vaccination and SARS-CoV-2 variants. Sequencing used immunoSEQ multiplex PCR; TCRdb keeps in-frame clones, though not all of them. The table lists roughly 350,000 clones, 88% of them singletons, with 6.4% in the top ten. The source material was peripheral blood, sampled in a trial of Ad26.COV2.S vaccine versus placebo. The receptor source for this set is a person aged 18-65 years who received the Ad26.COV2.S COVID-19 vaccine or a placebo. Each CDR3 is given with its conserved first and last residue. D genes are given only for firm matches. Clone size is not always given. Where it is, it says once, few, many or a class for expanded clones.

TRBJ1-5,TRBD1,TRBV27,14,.,CASRDRGGIQPQHF,TGTGCCAGCAGGGACAGGGGGGGAATTCAGCCCCAGCATTTT
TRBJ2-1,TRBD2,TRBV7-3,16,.,CASSPPGGGGFGEQFF,TGTGCCAGCAGCCCCCCGGGGGGGGGAGGTTTCGGTGAGCAGTTCTTC
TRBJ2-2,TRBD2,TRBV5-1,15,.,CASSLLATNTGELFF,TGCGCCAGCAGCTTACTAGCGACGAACACCGGGGAGCTGTTTTTT
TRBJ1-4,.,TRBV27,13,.,CASSFRGNEKLFF,TGTGCCAGCAGTTTTAGAGGGAATGAAAAACTGTTTTTT
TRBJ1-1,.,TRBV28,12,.,CASGNLGRKAFF,TGTGCCAGCGGGAACCTCGGGAGAAAAGCTTTCTTT
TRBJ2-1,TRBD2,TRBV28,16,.,CASSLLAGSVYNEQFF,TGTGCCAGCAGTTTATTAGCGGGTTCTGTCTACAATGAGCAGTTCTTC
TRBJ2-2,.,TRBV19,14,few,CASTQYTDTGELFF,TGTGCCAGTACCCAGTATACGGATACCGGGGAGCTGTTTTTT
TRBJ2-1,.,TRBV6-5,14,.,CASSNSGGYNEQFF,TGTGCCAGCAGCAATAGTGGGGGCTACAATGAGCAGTTCTTC
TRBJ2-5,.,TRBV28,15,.,CASSLVGGRQETQYF,TGTGCCAGCAGTTTAGTGGGAGGAAGGCAAGAGACCCAGTACTTC
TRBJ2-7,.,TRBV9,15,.,CASSVAVADVYEQYF,TGTGCCAGCAGCGTAGCTGTGGCGGATGTCTACGAGCAGTACTTC
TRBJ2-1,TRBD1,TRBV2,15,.,CASRGTGGNTEGQFF,TGTGCCAGCAGGGGGACAGGGGGCAACACTGAGGGGCAGTTCTTC
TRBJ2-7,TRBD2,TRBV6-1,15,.,CASSDTPGLHYEQYF,TGTGCCAGCAGTGATACCCCGGGACTACACTACGAGCAGTACTTC
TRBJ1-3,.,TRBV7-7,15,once,CASSLNVGSGNTIYF,TGTGCTAGCAGCTTAAATGTCGGGTCTGGAAACACCATATATTTT
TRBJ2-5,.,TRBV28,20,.,CASSLPTGRVRPANRETQYF,TGTGCCAGCAGTTTACCGACCGGCAGGGTGAGGCCAGCCAACAGAGAGACCCAGTACTTC
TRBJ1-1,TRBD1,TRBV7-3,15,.,CASSLLPTGGTEAFF,TGTGCCAGCAGCTTACTCCCGACAGGGGGCACTGAAGCTTTCTTT
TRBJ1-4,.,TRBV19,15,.,CASSITGARYEKLFF,TGTGCCAGTAGTATCACGGGGGCCAGGTATGAAAAACTGTTTTTT
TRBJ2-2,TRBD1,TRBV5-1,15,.,CASSPGQGNTGELFF,TGCGCCAGCAGCCCTGGACAGGGGAACACCGGGGAGCTGTTTTTT
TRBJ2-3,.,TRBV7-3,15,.,CASSQAYGGLDTQYF,TGTGCCAGCAGCCAAGCCTATGGCGGGCTTGATACGCAGTATTTT
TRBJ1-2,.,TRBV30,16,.,CAWIPGHPGGSYGYTF,TGTGCCTGGATTCCCGGACACCCAGGCGGAAGCTATGGCTACACCTTC
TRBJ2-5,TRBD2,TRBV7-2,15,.,CASSLTSGNQETQYF,TGTGCCAGCAGCTTAACTAGCGGGAACCAAGAGACCCAGTACTTC
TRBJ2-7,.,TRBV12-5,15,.,CASGLVQLGGYEQYF,TGTGCTAGTGGTTTGGTACAGCTAGGGGGCTACGAGCAGTACTTC
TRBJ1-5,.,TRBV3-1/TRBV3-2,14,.,CASSPDSSNQPQHF,TGTGCCAGCAGCCCGGACAGTAGCAATCAGCCCCAGCATTTT
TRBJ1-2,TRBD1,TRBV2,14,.,CASSGQGAVYGYTF,TGTGCCAGCAGTGGACAGGGGGCAGTTTATGGCTACACCTTC